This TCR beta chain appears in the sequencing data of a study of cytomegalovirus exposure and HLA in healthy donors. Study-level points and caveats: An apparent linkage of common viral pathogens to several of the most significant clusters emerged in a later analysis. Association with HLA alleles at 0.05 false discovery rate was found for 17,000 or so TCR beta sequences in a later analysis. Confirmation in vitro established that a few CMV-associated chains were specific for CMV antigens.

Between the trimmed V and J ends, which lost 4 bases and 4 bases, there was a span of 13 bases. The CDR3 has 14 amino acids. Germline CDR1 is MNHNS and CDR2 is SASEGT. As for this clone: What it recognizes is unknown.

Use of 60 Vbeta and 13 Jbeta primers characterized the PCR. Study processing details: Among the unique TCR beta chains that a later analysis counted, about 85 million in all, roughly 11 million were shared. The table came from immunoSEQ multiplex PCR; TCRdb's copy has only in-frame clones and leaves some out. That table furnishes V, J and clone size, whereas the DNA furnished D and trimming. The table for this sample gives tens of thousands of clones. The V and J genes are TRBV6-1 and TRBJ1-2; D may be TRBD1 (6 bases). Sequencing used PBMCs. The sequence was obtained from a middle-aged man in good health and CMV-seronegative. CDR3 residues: CASSGSRGTYGYTF. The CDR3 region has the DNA TGTGCCAGCAGTGGTTCCAGGGGCACCTATGGCTACACCTTC.